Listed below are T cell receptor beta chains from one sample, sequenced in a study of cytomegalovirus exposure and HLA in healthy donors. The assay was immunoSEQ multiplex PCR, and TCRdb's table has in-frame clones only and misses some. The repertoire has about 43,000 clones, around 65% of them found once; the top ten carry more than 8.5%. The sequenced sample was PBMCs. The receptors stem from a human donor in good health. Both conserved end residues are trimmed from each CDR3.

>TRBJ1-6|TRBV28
ASTLLDRGRSPLH
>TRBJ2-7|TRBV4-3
ASSQALARTGGYEQY
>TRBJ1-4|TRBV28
ASRPDRVVGEKLF
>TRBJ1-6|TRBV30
ACQSGQINSPLH
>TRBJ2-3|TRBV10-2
ASSESGNTDTQY
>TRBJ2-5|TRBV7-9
ASSLQGETQY
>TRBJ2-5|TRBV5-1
ASSRDRRETQY
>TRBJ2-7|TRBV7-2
ASSSDRSSYEQY
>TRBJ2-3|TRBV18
ASSPLDSTDTQY
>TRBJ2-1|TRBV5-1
ASSLVAGGGYNEQF
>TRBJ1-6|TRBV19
ASSITRDSPLH
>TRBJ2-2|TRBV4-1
ASSLGGTGELF
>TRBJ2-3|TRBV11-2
ASSPGLFTDTQY
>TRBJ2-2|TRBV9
ASSVLDRTNTGELF
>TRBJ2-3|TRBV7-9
AVQASGATDTQY
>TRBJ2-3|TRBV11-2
ASSLTGGRADTQY
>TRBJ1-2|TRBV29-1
SAGDIARGYT
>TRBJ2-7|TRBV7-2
ASSRTSGGRSYEQY
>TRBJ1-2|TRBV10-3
AISEEDRLTNYGYT
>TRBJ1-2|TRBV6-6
ASSYDRDYGYT
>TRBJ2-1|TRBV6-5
ASSHHNNEQF
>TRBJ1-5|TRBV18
ASSPLRGSLQPQH
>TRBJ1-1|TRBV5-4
ASNHKGQGAEAF
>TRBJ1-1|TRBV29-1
SVEPRAAKTEAF
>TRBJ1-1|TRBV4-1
ASSLPGATEAF
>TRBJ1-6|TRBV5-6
ASSLQGSSYNSPLH
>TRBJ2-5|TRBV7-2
ASSRAGTVETQY
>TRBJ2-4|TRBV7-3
ASSPSGPSSGQY
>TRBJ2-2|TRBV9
ASSVFSENTGELF
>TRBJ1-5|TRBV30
ACRTGDPNSNQPQH
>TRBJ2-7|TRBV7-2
ASSLAGREQY
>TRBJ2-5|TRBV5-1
ASSGSRTSGAQETQY
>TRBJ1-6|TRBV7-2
ASSQRDRGWSPLH
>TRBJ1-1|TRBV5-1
ASSLTIMAGASVEAF
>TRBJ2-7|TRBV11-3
ASSFLAGGAYEQY
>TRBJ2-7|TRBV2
ASSRGPYEQY
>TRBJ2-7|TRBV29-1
SVGQGNSYEQY
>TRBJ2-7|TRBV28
ASSLWGRNYEQY
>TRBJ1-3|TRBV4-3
ASSQDWALSGNTIY
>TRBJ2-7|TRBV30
AWNLAGGSYEQY
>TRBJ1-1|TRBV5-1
ASSPRGSIEAF
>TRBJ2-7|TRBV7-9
ASSLTTGGYEQY
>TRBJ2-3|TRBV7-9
ASSFTGGRTDTQY
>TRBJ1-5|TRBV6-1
ASSPTGRSLPQH
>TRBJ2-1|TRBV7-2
ASRGGRGLVYEQF
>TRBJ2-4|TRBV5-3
ARSMNREFAPSGGGLDIQY
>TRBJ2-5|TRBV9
ASSPQAQGGETQY
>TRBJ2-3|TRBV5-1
ASSYGGARDTQY
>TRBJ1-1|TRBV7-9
ASSLSGGPNTEAF
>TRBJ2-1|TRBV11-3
ASSPRDRGSEQF
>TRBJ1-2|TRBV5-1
ASRGGSANYGYT
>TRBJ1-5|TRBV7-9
ASSPLQGGNQPQH
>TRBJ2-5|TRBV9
ASSAGGQGMETQY
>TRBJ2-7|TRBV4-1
ASSPRRQSYEQY
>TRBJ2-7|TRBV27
ASSHGTDSYEQY